This is a list of T cell receptor beta chains from one sample in a study of blood T cell repertoires in COVID-19. Sequencing used immunoSEQ multiplex PCR; TCRdb keeps in-frame clones, though not all of them. The sample holds about 210,000 clones, approximately 90% seen once. The sequenced material came from PBMCs or T cells enriched from blood (not recorded which). The receptors stem from a woman in her 40s with acute COVID-19. Both conserved end residues are part of each CDR3. Each record gives: J gene, V gene, clone size, D gene, CDR3 DNA, CDR3 protein. A D gene is named only where the DNA matches it firmly. Size is stated for part of the rows, as once, few or many counts, or as a class when the clone is expanded.

j_gene: TRBJ1-3; v_gene: TRBV19; abundance: -; d_gene: -; CDR3nt: TGTGCCAGTAGTCTCCGCCAGGGACTTGGAAACACCATATATTTT; CDR3aa: CASSLRQGLGNTIYF
j_gene: TRBJ1-4; v_gene: TRBV5-1; abundance: -; d_gene: -; CDR3nt: TGCGCCAGCAGCTTCCGGGGGGAATATGAAAAACTGTTTTTT; CDR3aa: CASSFRGEYEKLFF
j_gene: TRBJ2-5; v_gene: TRBV5-1; abundance: -; d_gene: TRBD1; CDR3nt: TGCGCCAGCAGCCTGGACAGGGGAGAAGAGACCCAGTACTTC; CDR3aa: CASSLDRGEETQYF
j_gene: TRBJ2-7; v_gene: TRBV29-1; abundance: -; d_gene: TRBD1; CDR3nt: TGCAGCGTTATCGGACAGGGGCCCCACGAGCAGTACTTC; CDR3aa: CSVIGQGPHEQYF
j_gene: TRBJ2-6; v_gene: TRBV7-9; abundance: -; d_gene: -; CDR3nt: TGTGCCAGCAGCGAGGCGGCCCCGAGGACTTTC; CDR3aa: CASSEAAPRTF
j_gene: TRBJ2-2; v_gene: TRBV3-1/TRBV3-2; abundance: -; d_gene: TRBD2; CDR3nt: TGTGCCAGCAGCCAAGATAGGTTTCGACTAGCGGGAGTTCCGCACCGGGGAGCTGTTTTT; CDR3aa: CASSQDRFRLAGVPHRGAVF
j_gene: TRBJ1-6; v_gene: TRBV6-5; abundance: -; d_gene: TRBD1; CDR3nt: TGTGCCAGCGATTCGGGACAGGGGAATTCACCCCTCCACTTT; CDR3aa: CASDSGQGNSPLHF
j_gene: TRBJ2-3; v_gene: TRBV5-8; abundance: once; d_gene: TRBD2; CDR3nt: TGTGCCAGCAGTTATCTAGCGGGGGGAGCGGATACGCAGTATTTT; CDR3aa: CASSYLAGGADTQYF
j_gene: TRBJ1-5; v_gene: TRBV5-1; abundance: -; d_gene: -; CDR3nt: TGCGCCAGCAGCTTGGAGGGGGGGCGGCAGCCCCAGCATTTT; CDR3aa: CASSLEGGRQPQHF
j_gene: TRBJ2-3; v_gene: TRBV7-2; abundance: -; d_gene: TRBD2; CDR3nt: TGTGCCAGCAGCTTAGTGCCTAGCGGGAGTACAGATACGCAGTATTTT; CDR3aa: CASSLVPSGSTDTQYF
j_gene: TRBJ1-3; v_gene: TRBV11-2; abundance: -; d_gene: -; CDR3nt: TGTGCCAGCAGCTTAAGAAGGGTCGAGGGGGTCTCTGGAAACACCATATATTTT; CDR3aa: CASSLRRVEGVSGNTIYF
j_gene: TRBJ2-1; v_gene: TRBV7-2; abundance: -; d_gene: TRBD1; CDR3nt: TGTGCCAGCAGCTTACAGGGGGCGGCTTACAATGAGCAGTTCTTC; CDR3aa: CASSLQGAAYNEQFF
j_gene: TRBJ2-7; v_gene: TRBV5-1; abundance: -; d_gene: TRBD2; CDR3nt: TGCGCCAGCAGCTTGGCGGTTAGCGGGGTCGGCGAGCAGTACTTC; CDR3aa: CASSLAVSGVGEQYF
j_gene: TRBJ2-7; v_gene: TRBV7-8; abundance: -; d_gene: -; CDR3nt: TGTGCCAGCAGCGCCCCAGGCCGTGATAGCTACGAGCAGTACTTC; CDR3aa: CASSAPGRDSYEQYF
j_gene: TRBJ2-2; v_gene: TRBV5-4; abundance: -; d_gene: -; CDR3nt: TGTGCCAGCAGCTTGGGGGGGCGCGACTCTGGGGAGCTGTTTTTT; CDR3aa: CASSLGGRDSGELFF
j_gene: TRBJ2-1; v_gene: TRBV5-4; abundance: -; d_gene: -; CDR3nt: TGTGCCAGCAGCCACCAACGGGGCTCCTACAATGAGCAGTTCTTC; CDR3aa: CASSHQRGSYNEQFF
j_gene: TRBJ1-4; v_gene: TRBV7-9; abundance: -; d_gene: -; CDR3nt: TGTGCCAGCAGCTTAGAATCGACAGCAACTAATGAAAAACTGTTTTTT; CDR3aa: CASSLESTATNEKLFF
j_gene: TRBJ1-1; v_gene: TRBV4-3; abundance: -; d_gene: -; CDR3nt: TGCGCCAGCAGCCAAGATAACAGGAACACTGAAGCTTTCTTT; CDR3aa: CASSQDNRNTEAFF
j_gene: TRBJ1-4; v_gene: TRBV19; abundance: few; d_gene: -; CDR3nt: TGTGCCAGTAGGCGGGATGCCTTTGAAAAACTGTTTTTT; CDR3aa: CASRRDAFEKLFF
j_gene: TRBJ1-3; v_gene: TRBV6-5; abundance: -; d_gene: -; CDR3nt: TGTGCCAGCAGAATACAGGGTTCTGGAAACACCATATATTTT; CDR3aa: CASRIQGSGNTIYF
j_gene: TRBJ2-1; v_gene: TRBV19; abundance: -; d_gene: -; CDR3nt: TGTGCCAGTAGTATGTTCAGGGCCAATGAGCAGTTCTTC; CDR3aa: CASSMFRANEQFF
j_gene: TRBJ2-3; v_gene: TRBV18; abundance: -; d_gene: -; CDR3nt: TGTGCCAGCTCACCACCGGGGGGGGCCTACACAGATACGCAGTATTTT; CDR3aa: CASSPPGGAYTDTQYF
j_gene: TRBJ1-3; v_gene: TRBV9; abundance: -; d_gene: TRBD1; CDR3nt: TGTGCCAGCAGCGCCTCGGGGACAGGTTCTGGAAACACCATATATTTT; CDR3aa: CASSASGTGSGNTIYF
j_gene: TRBJ1-1; v_gene: TRBV27; abundance: -; d_gene: TRBD1; CDR3nt: TGTGCCAGCGGAATCGACAGGGAAACTGAAGCTTTCTTT; CDR3aa: CASGIDRETEAFF
j_gene: TRBJ1-2; v_gene: TRBV6-5; abundance: -; d_gene: -; CDR3nt: TGTGCCAGCAGTCAGGATTCCGGCTATGGCTACACCTTC; CDR3aa: CASSQDSGYGYTF
j_gene: TRBJ1-1; v_gene: TRBV7-8; abundance: -; d_gene: -; CDR3nt: TGTGCCAGCAGCTTAGGTGTTAGGACAGAAAACACTGAAGCTTTCTTT; CDR3aa: CASSLGVRTENTEAFF
j_gene: TRBJ2-3; v_gene: TRBV7-2; abundance: -; d_gene: TRBD1; CDR3nt: TGTGCCAGCAGCTCAGGGACAGGGAGAGGACCAGATACGCAGTATTTT; CDR3aa: CASSSGTGRGPDTQYF
j_gene: TRBJ2-2; v_gene: TRBV5-1; abundance: -; d_gene: -; CDR3nt: TGCGCCAGCAGCCCGGGACAGAACACCGGGGAGCTGTTTTTT; CDR3aa: CASSPGQNTGELFF
j_gene: TRBJ2-3; v_gene: TRBV10-3; abundance: -; d_gene: -; CDR3nt: TGTGCCACGACCTCCGGGAATACGCAGTATTTT; CDR3aa: CATTSGNTQYF
j_gene: TRBJ2-1; v_gene: TRBV2; abundance: once; d_gene: -; CDR3nt: TGTGCCACCGCCTCTACCACCTACAATGAGCAGTTCTTC; CDR3aa: CATASTTYNEQFF
j_gene: TRBJ1-1; v_gene: TRBV3-1/TRBV3-2; abundance: once; d_gene: -; CDR3nt: TGTGCCAGCAGCCAAGAACAGGTTTTGTTCGCTGAAGCTTTCTTT; CDR3aa: CASSQEQVLFAEAFF
j_gene: TRBJ2-2; v_gene: TRBV19; abundance: -; d_gene: -; CDR3nt: TGTGCCAGTTTTGGGACATTTGCCACCGGGGAGCTGTTTTTT; CDR3aa: CASFGTFATGELFF
j_gene: TRBJ1-2; v_gene: TRBV6-5; abundance: -; d_gene: TRBD1; CDR3nt: TGTGCCAGCAGTTACTCGAATGACAGGGCTCACTATGGCTACACCTTC; CDR3aa: CASSYSNDRAHYGYTF
j_gene: TRBJ2-7; v_gene: TRBV10-2; abundance: -; d_gene: TRBD2; CDR3nt: TGCGCCAGCAGTGACCGCGACGCTAGCGGGGGGGCCTACGAGCAGTACTTC; CDR3aa: CASSDRDASGGAYEQYF
j_gene: TRBJ1-1; v_gene: TRBV7-2; abundance: -; d_gene: TRBD1; CDR3nt: TGTGCCAGCAGCTCCCCGGGACAGGGTATAGGCACTGAAGCTTTCTTT; CDR3aa: CASSSPGQGIGTEAFF
j_gene: TRBJ2-7; v_gene: TRBV7-2; abundance: -; d_gene: -; CDR3nt: TGTGCCAGCAGCTTAACCGCCCACTCTACCTACGAGCAGTACTTC; CDR3aa: CASSLTAHSTYEQYF
j_gene: TRBJ1-4; v_gene: TRBV7-6; abundance: -; d_gene: TRBD1; CDR3nt: TGTGCCAGCAGCTTAGTTACTGGACAGGGGGGCGAAAAACTGTTTTTT; CDR3aa: CASSLVTGQGGEKLFF
j_gene: TRBJ2-7; v_gene: TRBV7-8; abundance: few; d_gene: TRBD1; CDR3nt: TGTGCCAGCAGATCTCGGGACAGGGAGTCCTACGAGCAGTACTTC; CDR3aa: CASRSRDRESYEQYF
j_gene: TRBJ2-2; v_gene: TRBV30; abundance: -; d_gene: -; CDR3nt: TGTGCCTGGAGCGGCGGGGAGCTGTTTTTT; CDR3aa: CAWSGGELFF
j_gene: TRBJ1-4; v_gene: TRBV9; abundance: once; d_gene: TRBD1; CDR3nt: TGTGCCAGCAGCCTACGGGACAGGGCCTTCTCTGAAAAACTGTTTTTT; CDR3aa: CASSLRDRAFSEKLFF
j_gene: TRBJ2-1; v_gene: TRBV7-2; abundance: -; d_gene: -; CDR3nt: TGTGCCAGCAGCTTGATCCCTGGTAGCTCCTACAATGAGCAGTTCTTC; CDR3aa: CASSLIPGSSYNEQFF
j_gene: TRBJ1-2; v_gene: TRBV10-1; abundance: few; d_gene: -; CDR3nt: TGCGCCAGCAGTGACCGCGGATGGGGCTACACCTTC; CDR3aa: CASSDRGWGYTF
j_gene: TRBJ2-7; v_gene: TRBV2; abundance: -; d_gene: TRBD2; CDR3nt: TGTGCCAGCAGACTCGCGGGGGGGTCAGCCTACGAGCAGTACTTC; CDR3aa: CASRLAGGSAYEQYF
j_gene: TRBJ2-2; v_gene: TRBV4-3; abundance: -; d_gene: -; CDR3nt: TGCGCCAGCAGCCGATCCCCATCGAGCGCCCACTTGAACACCGGGGAGCTGTTTTTT; CDR3aa: CASSRSPSSAHLNTGELFF
j_gene: TRBJ1-4; v_gene: TRBV5-1; abundance: -; d_gene: -; CDR3nt: TGCGCCAGCAGCCCTGGAGGGATGGGTGAAAAACTGTTTTTT; CDR3aa: CASSPGGMGEKLFF
j_gene: TRBJ2-1; v_gene: TRBV5-1; abundance: -; d_gene: TRBD2; CDR3nt: TGCGCCAGCAGACCCCCCCGGGAGGCGAACAATGAGCAGTTCTTC; CDR3aa: CASRPPREANNEQFF
j_gene: TRBJ1-1; v_gene: TRBV2; abundance: -; d_gene: TRBD1; CDR3nt: TGTGCCAGCATTCCACAGGGGTCTGAAGCTTTCTTT; CDR3aa: CASIPQGSEAFF
j_gene: TRBJ1-5; v_gene: TRBV7-2; abundance: -; d_gene: -; CDR3nt: TGTGCCAGCAGCTATTATAGCAATCAGCCCCAGCATTTT; CDR3aa: CASSYYSNQPQHF